This entry concerns a single TCR beta chain. The target antigen is unknown. Germline CDR1 reads MNHNS; CDR2 reads SASEGT. Trimming shortened V by 7 bases and J by 1 base, and 13 bases separated the two germline ends. This CDR3 comprises 14 residues. This specimen belongs to a study of siplizumab effects on memory and regulatory T cells. Study findings and constraints: Unstimulated naive T cells seemed to show more diversity than memory cells did, and they also seemed to be among the major contributors to the alloresponse. The study did not confirm that proliferating Tregs from siplizumab cultures were suppressive.

Sequenced by immunoSEQ multiplex PCR; TCRdb stores in-frame clones only, minus some. The table includes under 130,000 clones, just over 90% detected once. This sequence originates from a human donor in good health. The chain links TRBV6-1 to TRBJ1-2; D may be TRBD1 (5 bases). The sample comprised CD4+ T cells sorted from blood. This CDR3 reads CASNLLRGNYGYTF. The CDR3 region has the DNA TGTGCCAGCAACCTCTTAAGGGGTAACTATGGCTACACCTTC.